What follows is one T cell receptor beta chain and its context. This sample stems from a study of OX40 agonist ivuxolimab in advanced cancers. Background on the study: Each patient was given ivuxolimab into a vein every 2 weeks, at 0.01 to 10 mg/kg.

The protocol was immunoSEQ multiplex PCR, while the TCRdb copy is restricted to in-frame clones and leaves out a portion. The sample has 65,000 to 90,000 clones, roughly 90% seen once. V gave up 5 bases and J gave up 3 bases, with 10 bases separating them. This CDR3 is 14 amino acids long. Germline lookup yields CDR1 SNHLY and CDR2 FYNNEI. The TCR comes from an adult with an advanced solid tumor such as melanoma, head and neck, liver or kidney cancer. This specimen consisted of CD4+ or CD8+ T cells sorted from blood, obtained in a trial of the OX40 agonist ivuxolimab. The chain joins TRBV2 to TRBJ2-2, with D possibly called TRBD1 or TRBD2 (5 bases each). CDR3 nucleotide sequence: TGTGCCAGCAGTCGGGACCGCTACACCGGGGAGCTGTTTTTT. Translated: CASSRDRYTGELFF. The whole variable domain, remainder taken from reference TRBV2 and TRBJ2-2, is EPEVTQTPSHQVTQMGQEVILRCVPISNHLYFYWYRQILGQKVEFLVSFYNNEISEKSEIFDDQFSVERPDGSNFTLKIRSTKLEDSAMYFCASSRDRYTGELFFGEGSRLTVL.